Given below is one T cell receptor beta chain in context. Its target is unknown. Germline V gene sequence: CDR1 MGHDK, CDR2 SYGVNS. With 3 bases removed from V and 10 bases from J, the gap between germline ends came to 12 bases. This CDR3 is 12 amino acids long. The data derive from a study of shared clonotypes between healthy human individuals. In the study overall: Each donor's CD8 memory used one plate, CD8 naive two, each CD4 subset three.

Data came from immunoSEQ multiplex PCR; TCRdb stores just in-frame clones and leaves some out. The sample yields over 2 million clones, around 95% seen once. Study-wide results and limits: Generally, naive subsets (rather than memory subsets) showed larger estimated richness.

The chain employs TRBV25-1 and TRBJ1-1, with D perhaps matching TRBD1 (5 bases). Sequencing used naive CD4+ T cells sorted from blood. This sample's subset: CD45RA+ positively selected. The clonotype was recovered from a man between 18 and 29 years old in good health. CDR3 loop: CASSEVGPGAFF. In DNA, the CDR3 is TGTGCCAGCAGTGAGGTGGGGCCTGGAGCTTTCTTT.